The T cell receptor beta chain described here comes from a study of human T cells and chemical hapten exposure. Time point specified: pre-sensitization, week 0. Treatment reported: therapeutic diphenylcyclopropenone sensitization with weekly scalp DPC. In the original workflow: From about 22,000 to 700,000 TCRs were found per sample, with a median of around 96,000. TCRdb redid the calling of the RACE reads with MiXCR, one entry per CDR3 protein. The V and J calls were determined by TCRdb, not by the authors. Of around 56,000 distinct CDR3 sequences listed, 9.5% to 10% are singletons. In this sample, this clonotype turned up a few times. The V end was cut by 3 bases, the J end by 5 bases, with 10 bases between. Germline-derived CDR1 and CDR2 are SGHTA and FQGTGA. The length of the CDR3 is 13 residues.

V gene TRBV7-3 combines with J gene TRBJ2-5; perhaps TRBD2 as D (7 bases). Specimen: whole blood, collected in connection with sensitization to the hapten diphenylcyclopropenone (DPC). The receptor was isolated from a man in his forties with alopecia areata. Some clones in this sample may be carry-over from other donors' samples. CDR3 in DNA: TGTGCCAGCAGCTTGGGGGGGCTGGAGACCCAGTACTTC. Its protein is CASSLGGLETQYF.